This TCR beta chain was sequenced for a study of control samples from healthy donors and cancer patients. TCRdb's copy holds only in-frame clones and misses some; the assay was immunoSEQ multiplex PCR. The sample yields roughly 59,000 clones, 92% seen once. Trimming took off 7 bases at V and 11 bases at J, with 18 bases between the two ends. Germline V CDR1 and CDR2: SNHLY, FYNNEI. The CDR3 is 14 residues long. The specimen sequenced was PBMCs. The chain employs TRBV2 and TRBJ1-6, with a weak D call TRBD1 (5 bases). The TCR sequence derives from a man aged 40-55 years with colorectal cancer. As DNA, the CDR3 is TGTGCCAGCACTTTAGGACACCGGAATCCACCCCTCCACTTT. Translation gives CASTLGHRNPPLHF.